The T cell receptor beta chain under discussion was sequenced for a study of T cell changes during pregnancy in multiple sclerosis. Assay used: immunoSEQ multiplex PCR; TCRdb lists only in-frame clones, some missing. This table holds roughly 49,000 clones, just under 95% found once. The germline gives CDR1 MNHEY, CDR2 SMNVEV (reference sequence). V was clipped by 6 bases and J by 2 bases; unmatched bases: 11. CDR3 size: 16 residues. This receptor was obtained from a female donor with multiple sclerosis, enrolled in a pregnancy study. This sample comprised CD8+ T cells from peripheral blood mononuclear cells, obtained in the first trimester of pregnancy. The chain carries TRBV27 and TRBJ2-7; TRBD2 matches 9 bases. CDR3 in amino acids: CASSPYSGTSPYEQYF. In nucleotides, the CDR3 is TGTGCCAGCAGCCCTTACAGCGGGACTAGCCCCTACGAGCAGTACTTC.